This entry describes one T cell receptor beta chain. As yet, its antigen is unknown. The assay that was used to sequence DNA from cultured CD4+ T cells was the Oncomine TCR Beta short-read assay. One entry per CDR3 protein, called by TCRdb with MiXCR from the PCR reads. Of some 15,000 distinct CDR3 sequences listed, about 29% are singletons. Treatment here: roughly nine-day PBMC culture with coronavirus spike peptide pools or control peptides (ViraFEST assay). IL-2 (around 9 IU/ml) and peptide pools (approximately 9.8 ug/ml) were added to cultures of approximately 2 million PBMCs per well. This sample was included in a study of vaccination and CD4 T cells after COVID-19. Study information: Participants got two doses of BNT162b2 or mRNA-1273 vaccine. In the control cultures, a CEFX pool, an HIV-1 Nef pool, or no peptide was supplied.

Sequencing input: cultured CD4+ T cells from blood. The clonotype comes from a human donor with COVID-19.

This chain's CDR3 is CASSSPAGNYGYTF. The CDR3 nucleotides read TGTGCCAGCAGTTCCCCTGCAGGGAACTATGGCTACACCTTC. This chain links TRBV25-1 with TRBJ1-2, with a weak D call TRBD1 (5 bases). Germline V gives CDR1 MGHDK, CDR2 SYGVNS. Trimming shortened V by 5 bases and J by 2 bases, and 12 bases separated the two germline ends. This CDR3 is built from 14 residues.